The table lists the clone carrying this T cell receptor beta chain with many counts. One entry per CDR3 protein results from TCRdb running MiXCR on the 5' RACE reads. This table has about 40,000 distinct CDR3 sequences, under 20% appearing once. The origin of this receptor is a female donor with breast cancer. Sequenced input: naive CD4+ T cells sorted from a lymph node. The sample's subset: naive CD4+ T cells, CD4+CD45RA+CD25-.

Written as DNA, the CDR3 is TGCGCCAGCAGCACCGGAGGGGCGGCCCCAGGAGCCGGGGAGCTGTTTTTT. Its protein product is CASSTGGAAPGAGELFF. The chain uses TRBV5-1 and TRBJ2-2, with a tentative D call TRBD2 (6 bases). This CDR3 is built from 17 residues. Germline V gives CDR1 SGHRS, CDR2 YFSETQ. V lost 4 bases and J lost 6, with 22 bases in between.